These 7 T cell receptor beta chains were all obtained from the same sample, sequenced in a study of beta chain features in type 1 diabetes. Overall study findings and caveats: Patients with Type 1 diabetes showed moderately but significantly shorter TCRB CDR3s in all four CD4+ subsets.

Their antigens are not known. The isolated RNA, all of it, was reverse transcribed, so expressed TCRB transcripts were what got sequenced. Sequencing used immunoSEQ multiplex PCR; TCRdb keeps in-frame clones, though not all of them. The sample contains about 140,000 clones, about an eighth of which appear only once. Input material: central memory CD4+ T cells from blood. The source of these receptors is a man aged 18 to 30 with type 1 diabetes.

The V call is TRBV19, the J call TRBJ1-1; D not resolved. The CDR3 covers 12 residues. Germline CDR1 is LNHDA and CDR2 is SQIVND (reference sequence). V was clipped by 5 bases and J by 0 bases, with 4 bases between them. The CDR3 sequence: CASSHVNTEAFF. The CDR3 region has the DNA TGTGCCAGTAGTCACGTGAACACTGAAGCTTTCTTT. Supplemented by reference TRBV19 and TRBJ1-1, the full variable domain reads DGGITQSPKYLFRKEGQNVTLSCEQNLNHDAMYWYRQDPGQGLRLIYYSQIVNDFQKGDIAEGYSVSREKKESFPLTVTSAQKNPTAFYLCASSHVNTEAFFGQGTRLTVV.

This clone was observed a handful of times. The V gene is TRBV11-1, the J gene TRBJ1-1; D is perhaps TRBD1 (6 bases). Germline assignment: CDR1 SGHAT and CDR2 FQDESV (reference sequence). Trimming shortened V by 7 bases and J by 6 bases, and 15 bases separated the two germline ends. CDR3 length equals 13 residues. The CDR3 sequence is CASTFSGVAEAFF. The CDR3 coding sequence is TGTGCCAGCACCTTTTCAGGGGTGGCTGAAGCTTTCTTT.

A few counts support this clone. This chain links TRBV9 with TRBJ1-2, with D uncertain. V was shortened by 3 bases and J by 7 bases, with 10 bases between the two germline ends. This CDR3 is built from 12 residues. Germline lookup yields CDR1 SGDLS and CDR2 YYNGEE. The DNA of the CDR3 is TGTGCCAGCAGCGCCGAATCGGTTGGCTACACCTTC. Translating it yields CASSAESVGYTF.

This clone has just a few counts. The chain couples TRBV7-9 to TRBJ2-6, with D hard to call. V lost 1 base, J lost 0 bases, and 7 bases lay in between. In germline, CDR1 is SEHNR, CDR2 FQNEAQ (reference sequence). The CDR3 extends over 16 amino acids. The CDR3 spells CASSLVAYSGANVLTF. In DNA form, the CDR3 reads TGTGCCAGCAGCTTAGTAGCCTACTCTGGGGCCAACGTCCTGACTTTC.

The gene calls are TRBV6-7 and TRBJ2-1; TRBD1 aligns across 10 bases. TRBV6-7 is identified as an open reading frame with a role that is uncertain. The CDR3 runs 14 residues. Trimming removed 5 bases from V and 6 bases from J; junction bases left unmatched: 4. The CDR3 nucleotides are TGTGCCAGCAGTCGGACAGGGGGTATCAATGAGCAGTTCTTC. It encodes CASSRTGGINEQFF.

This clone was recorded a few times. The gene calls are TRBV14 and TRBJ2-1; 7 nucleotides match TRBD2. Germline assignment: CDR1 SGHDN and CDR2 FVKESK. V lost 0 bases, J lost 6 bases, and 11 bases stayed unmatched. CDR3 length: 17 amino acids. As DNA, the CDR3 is TGTGCCAGCAGCCAAGATCGCGGGGGTCAGCTGTTCAATGAGCAGTTCTTC. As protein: CASSQDRGGQLFNEQFF.

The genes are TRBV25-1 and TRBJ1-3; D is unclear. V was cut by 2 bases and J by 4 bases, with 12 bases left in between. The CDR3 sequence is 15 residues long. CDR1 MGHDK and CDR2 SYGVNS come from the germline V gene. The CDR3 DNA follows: TGTGCCAGCAGTGAACTCAGACACGAGGGAAACACCATATATTTT. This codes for CASSELRHEGNTIYF.